A selection of T cell receptor beta chains follows, all from one sample in a study of CD4+ T cells in melanoma. Sequencing was performed with immunoSEQ multiplex PCR; in TCRdb, only in-frame clones are kept and a portion is missing. The table shows about 110,000 clones, with around 92% occurring only once. Source material: peripheral blood. The receptors originated from a human donor with melanoma. Both conserved end residues are part of each CDR3.

v_gene: TRBV7-9; j_gene: TRBJ2-5; CDR3aa: CASSLPPRDGGETQYF
v_gene: TRBV11-2; j_gene: TRBJ1-5; CDR3aa: CASSLTDSEPQHF
v_gene: TRBV27; j_gene: TRBJ2-5; CDR3aa: CASSLARGPQETQYF
v_gene: TRBV5-3; j_gene: TRBJ2-5; CDR3aa: CARSLGDSGETQYF
v_gene: TRBV7-2; j_gene: TRBJ1-6; CDR3aa: CASAIGSPLHF
v_gene: TRBV30; j_gene: TRBJ1-3; CDR3aa: CAGNLQGTSGNTIYF
v_gene: TRBV4-1; j_gene: TRBJ2-7; CDR3aa: CASSLSNRVPSSYEQYF
v_gene: TRBV4-2; j_gene: TRBJ2-1; CDR3aa: CASSQPSGGEQFF
v_gene: TRBV19; j_gene: TRBJ2-2; CDR3aa: CASTPRLPGQGPGELFF
v_gene: TRBV28; j_gene: TRBJ2-1; CDR3aa: CASSIAGTSYNEQFF
v_gene: TRBV4-1; j_gene: TRBJ2-7; CDR3aa: CASSQERTGGAYEQYF
v_gene: TRBV6-1; j_gene: TRBJ1-4; CDR3aa: CASSGNRGVGEKLFF
v_gene: TRBV7-2; j_gene: TRBJ2-1; CDR3aa: CASSLEGTRSWDEQFF
v_gene: TRBV7-6; j_gene: TRBJ2-2; CDR3aa: CASSFGGGATGELFF
v_gene: TRBV28; j_gene: TRBJ2-3; CDR3aa: CASRLGGHSTDTQYF
v_gene: TRBV6-4; j_gene: TRBJ1-5; CDR3aa: CAQSSGGRQPQHF
v_gene: TRBV10-3; j_gene: TRBJ2-1; CDR3aa: CALTSGLNNEQFF
v_gene: TRBV9; j_gene: TRBJ2-2; CDR3aa: CASSPQTGELFF
v_gene: TRBV5-1; j_gene: TRBJ2-2; CDR3aa: CASSLGIGELFF
v_gene: TRBV6-1; j_gene: TRBJ2-7; CDR3aa: CASSLGQGAFHEQYF